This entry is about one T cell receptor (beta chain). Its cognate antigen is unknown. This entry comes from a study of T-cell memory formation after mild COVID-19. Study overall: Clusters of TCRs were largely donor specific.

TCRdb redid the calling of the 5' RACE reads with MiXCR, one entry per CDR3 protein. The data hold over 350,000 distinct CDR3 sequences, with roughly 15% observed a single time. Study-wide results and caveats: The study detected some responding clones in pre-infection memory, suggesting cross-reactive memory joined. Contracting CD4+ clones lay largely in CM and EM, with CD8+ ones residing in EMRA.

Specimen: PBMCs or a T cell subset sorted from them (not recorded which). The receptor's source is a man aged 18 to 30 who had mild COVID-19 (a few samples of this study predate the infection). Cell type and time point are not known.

The CDR3 nucleotides read TGCGCCAGCAGCTTGCACCCCTCGGACCCTTACAATGAGCAGTTCTTC. Protein: CASSLHPSDPYNEQFF. V usage is TRBV5-1 and J usage is TRBJ2-1; unclear D gene. Germline values: CDR1 SGHRS, CDR2 YFSETQ. The V and J ends lost 1 base and 4 bases respectively, with 15 bases between them. The CDR3 totals 16 residues.